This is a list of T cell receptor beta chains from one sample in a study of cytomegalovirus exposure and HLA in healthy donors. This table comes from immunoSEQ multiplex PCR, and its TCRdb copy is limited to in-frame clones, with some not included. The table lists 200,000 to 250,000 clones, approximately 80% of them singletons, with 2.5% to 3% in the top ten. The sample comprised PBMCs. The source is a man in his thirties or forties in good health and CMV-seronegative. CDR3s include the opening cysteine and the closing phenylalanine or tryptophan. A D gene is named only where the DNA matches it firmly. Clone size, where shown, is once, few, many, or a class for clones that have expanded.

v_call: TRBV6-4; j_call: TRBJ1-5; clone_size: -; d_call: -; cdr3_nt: TGTGCCAGCAGTGGGAGGACAGCGAGCAATAGCAATCAGCCCCAGCATTTT; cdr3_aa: CASSGRTASNSNQPQHF
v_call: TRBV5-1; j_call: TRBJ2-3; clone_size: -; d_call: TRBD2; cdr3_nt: TGCGCCAGCAGCTTGGGGGGGCGGGGGGCCTCAGATACGCAGTATTTT; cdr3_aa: CASSLGGRGASDTQYF
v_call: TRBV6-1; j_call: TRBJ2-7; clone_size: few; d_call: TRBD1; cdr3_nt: TGTGCCAGCAGTGGGGACAGGGGGACCTACGAGCAGTACTTC; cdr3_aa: CASSGDRGTYEQYF
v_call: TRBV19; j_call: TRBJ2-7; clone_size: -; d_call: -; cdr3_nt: TGTGCCAGTAGTATTCAGGGGGGAGCTACCTACGAGCAGTACTTC; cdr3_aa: CASSIQGGATYEQYF
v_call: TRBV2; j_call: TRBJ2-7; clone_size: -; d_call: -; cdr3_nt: TGTGCCAGCAGGGACTGGGAAACAACCTACGAGCAGTACTTC; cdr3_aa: CASRDWETTYEQYF
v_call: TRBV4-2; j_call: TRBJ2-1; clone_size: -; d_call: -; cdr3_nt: TGTGCCAGCAGCCAAGATTCGGGGGGCGTCTACAATGAGCAGTTCTTC; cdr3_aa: CASSQDSGGVYNEQFF
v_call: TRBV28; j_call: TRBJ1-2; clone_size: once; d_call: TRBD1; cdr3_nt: TGTGCCAGCAGACCCCAATTAGGGACAGCCAAGGAGTGGGGCTACACCTTC; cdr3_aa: CASRPQLGTAKEWGYTF
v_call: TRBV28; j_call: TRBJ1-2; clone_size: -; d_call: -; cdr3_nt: TGTGCCAGCAGTTTACAAGGGGGAACTCAATCCTATCGCCCCTATGGCTACACCTTC; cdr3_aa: CASSLQGGTQSYRPYGYTF
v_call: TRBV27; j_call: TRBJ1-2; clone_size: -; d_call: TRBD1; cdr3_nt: TGTGCCAGCAGTTTAACCGCCAATTATGGGACAGGGGGCTTGGACTATGGCTACACCTTC; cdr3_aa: CASSLTANYGTGGLDYGYTF
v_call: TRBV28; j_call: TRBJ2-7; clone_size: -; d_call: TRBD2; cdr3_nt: TGTGCCAGCAGTTCCCCGACGGGATTTGGAGGACTAGCGGGGGGGCTTTACGAGCAGTACTTC; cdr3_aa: CASSSPTGFGGLAGGLYEQYF
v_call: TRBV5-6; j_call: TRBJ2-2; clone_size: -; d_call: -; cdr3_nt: TGTGCCAGCAGCCACCACAGGGTGACCGGGGAGCTGTTTTTT; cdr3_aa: CASSHHRVTGELFF
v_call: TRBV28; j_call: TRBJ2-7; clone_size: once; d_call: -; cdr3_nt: TGTGCCAGCAGTTCCACAGGGTTCTACGAGCAGTACTTC; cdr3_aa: CASSSTGFYEQYF
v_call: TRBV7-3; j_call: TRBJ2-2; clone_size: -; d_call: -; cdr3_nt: TGTGCCAGCAGCTTAACGGCGGGGGCGAGGGGCGGGGAGCTGTTTTTT; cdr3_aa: CASSLTAGARGGELFF
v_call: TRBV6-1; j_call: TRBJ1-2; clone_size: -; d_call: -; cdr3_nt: TGTGCCAGCAGTGATACAGGGCTGGGCTATGGCTACACCTTC; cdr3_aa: CASSDTGLGYGYTF
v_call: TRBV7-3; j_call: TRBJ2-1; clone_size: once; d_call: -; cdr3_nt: TGTGCCAGCAGCTTAGATAGCGGTGGTTACAATGAGCAGTTCTTC; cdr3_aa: CASSLDSGGYNEQFF
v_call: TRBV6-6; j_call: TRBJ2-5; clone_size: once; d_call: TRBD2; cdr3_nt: TGTGCCAGCAGTCCCTCCTTGACTAGCGGAGAGTACTTC; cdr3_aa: CASSPSLTSGEYF
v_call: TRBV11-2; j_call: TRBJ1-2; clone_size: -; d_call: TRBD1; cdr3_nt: TGTGCCAGCAGCCCCGGGACAGGCCTTTTGGTGGATGGCTACACCTTC; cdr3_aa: CASSPGTGLLVDGYTF
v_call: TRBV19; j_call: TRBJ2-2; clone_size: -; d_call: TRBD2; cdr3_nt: TGTGCCAGTACTAGAAAGGTAGCGGGGAGCACCGGGGAGCTGTTTTTT; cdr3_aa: CASTRKVAGSTGELFF
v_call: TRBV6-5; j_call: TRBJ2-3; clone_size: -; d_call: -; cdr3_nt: TGTGCCAGCAGGGACATAATTAGCACAGATACGCAGTATTTT; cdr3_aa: CASRDIISTDTQYF
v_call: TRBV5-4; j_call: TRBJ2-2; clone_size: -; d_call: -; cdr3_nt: TGTGCCAGCAGACAGGGCGGGACCGGGGAGCTGTTTTTT; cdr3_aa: CASRQGGTGELFF
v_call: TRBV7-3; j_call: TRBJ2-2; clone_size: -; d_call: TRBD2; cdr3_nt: TGTGCCAGCAGCTCGATAGCGGGGGCGTCCGGGGAGCTGTTTTTT; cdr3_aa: CASSSIAGASGELFF
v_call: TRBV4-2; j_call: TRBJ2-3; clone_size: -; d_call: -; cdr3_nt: TGTGCCAGCAGCCCTCCCATGGCCGATACGCAGTATTTT; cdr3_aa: CASSPPMADTQYF
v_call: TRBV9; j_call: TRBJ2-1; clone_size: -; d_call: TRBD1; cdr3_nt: TGTGCCAGCAGCCGGACAGGGTCCCCTTCAGGCGAGCAGTTCTTC; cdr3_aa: CASSRTGSPSGEQFF
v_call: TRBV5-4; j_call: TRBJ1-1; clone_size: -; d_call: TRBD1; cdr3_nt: TGTGCCAGCAGCCAACCTGGGACAGGGGGCGGTGAAGCTTTCTTT; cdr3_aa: CASSQPGTGGGEAFF
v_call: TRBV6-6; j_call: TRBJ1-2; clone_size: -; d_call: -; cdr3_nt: TGTGCCAGCAGCTACGGGCCACGAACTAACTATGGCTACACCTTC; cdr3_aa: CASSYGPRTNYGYTF
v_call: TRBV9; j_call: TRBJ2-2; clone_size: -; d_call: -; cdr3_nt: TGTGCCAGCAGCGCCGTCTTGACCGGGGAGCTGTTTTTT; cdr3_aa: CASSAVLTGELFF
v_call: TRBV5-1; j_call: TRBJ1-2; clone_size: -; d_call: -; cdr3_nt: TGCGCCAGCAGCTTGTACGAGGGCTATGGCTACACCTTC; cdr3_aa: CASSLYEGYGYTF
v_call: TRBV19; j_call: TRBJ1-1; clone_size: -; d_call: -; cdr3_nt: TGTGCCAGTAGTGGCGCAGGAATGAACACTGAAGCTTTCTTT; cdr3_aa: CASSGAGMNTEAFF
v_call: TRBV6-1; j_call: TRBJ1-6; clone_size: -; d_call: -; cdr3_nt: TGTGCCAGCAGCTACCGGGAAGGTGATTCACCCCTCCACTTT; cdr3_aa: CASSYREGDSPLHF
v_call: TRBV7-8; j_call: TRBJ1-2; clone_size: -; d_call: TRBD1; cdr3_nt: TGTGCCAGCAGCTCAAAGACAGGGCTTCCTAACTATGGCTACACCTTC; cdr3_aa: CASSSKTGLPNYGYTF
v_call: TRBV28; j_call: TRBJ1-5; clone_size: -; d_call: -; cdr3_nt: TGTGCCAGCAGTTTACACAGGGATGGTCAGCCCCAGCATTTT; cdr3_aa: CASSLHRDGQPQHF
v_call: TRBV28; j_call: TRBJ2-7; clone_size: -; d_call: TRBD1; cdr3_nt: TGTGCCAGCTGGGACAGGAGAACCTACGAGCAGTACTTC; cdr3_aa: CASWDRRTYEQYF
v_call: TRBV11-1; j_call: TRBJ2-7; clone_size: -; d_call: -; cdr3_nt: TGTGCCAGCAGCGGTACAGGCTACGAGCAGTACTTC; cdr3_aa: CASSGTGYEQYF
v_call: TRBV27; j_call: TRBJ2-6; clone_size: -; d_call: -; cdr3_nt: TGTGCCAGCAGTCAACTTTACAGCGTCCTGACTTTC; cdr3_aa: CASSQLYSVLTF
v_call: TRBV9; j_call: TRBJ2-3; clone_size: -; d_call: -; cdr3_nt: TGTGCCAGCAGCGTAGGGCGGGACACAGATACGCAGTATTTT; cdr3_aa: CASSVGRDTDTQYF
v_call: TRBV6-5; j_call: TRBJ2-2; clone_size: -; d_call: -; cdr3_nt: TGTGCCAGCAGTTCCCGAGGGGGGAACACCGGGGAGCTGTTTTTT; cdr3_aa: CASSSRGGNTGELFF
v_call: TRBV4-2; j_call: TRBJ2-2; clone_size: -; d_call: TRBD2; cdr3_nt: TGTGCCAGCAGCCAAGATCGGCGGGGGGGGGATACCGGGGAGCTGTTTTTT; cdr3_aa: CASSQDRRGGDTGELFF
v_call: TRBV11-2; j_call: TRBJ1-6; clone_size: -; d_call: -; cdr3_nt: TGTGCCAGCAGCTGGACAGCAACCCCCCGGAATTCACCCCTCCACTTT; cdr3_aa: CASSWTATPRNSPLHF
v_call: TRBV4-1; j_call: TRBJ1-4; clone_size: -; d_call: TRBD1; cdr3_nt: TGCGCCAGCAGCCAAGAGGGTCCGGGGACAGGGAGCCAAATTAATGAAAAACTGTTTTTT; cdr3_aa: CASSQEGPGTGSQINEKLFF
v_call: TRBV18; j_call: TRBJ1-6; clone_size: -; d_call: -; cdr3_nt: TGTGCCAGCTCTCTTAGCGGGGGAAATTCACCCCTCCACTTT; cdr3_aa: CASSLSGGNSPLHF
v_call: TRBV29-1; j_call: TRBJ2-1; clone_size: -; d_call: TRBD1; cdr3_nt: TGCAGCGTTGAAGCCCGGACAGGGGGAGAGGATGAGCAGTTCTTC; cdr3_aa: CSVEARTGGEDEQFF
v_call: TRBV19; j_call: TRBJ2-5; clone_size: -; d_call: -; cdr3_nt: TGTGCCAGTAGTATCGGGGGAACGGAGACCCAGTACTTC; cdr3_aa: CASSIGGTETQYF
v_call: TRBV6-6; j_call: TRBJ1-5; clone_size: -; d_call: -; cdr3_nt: TGTGCCAGCAGTCCTGTGACAGGTAGGGATCAGCCCCAGCATTTT; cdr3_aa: CASSPVTGRDQPQHF
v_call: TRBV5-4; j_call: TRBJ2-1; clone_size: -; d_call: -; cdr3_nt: TGTGCCAGCAGCTCTGGTAGCGCTTACAATGAGCAGTTCTTC; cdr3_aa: CASSSGSAYNEQFF
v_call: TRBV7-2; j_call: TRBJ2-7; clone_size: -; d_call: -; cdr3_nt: TGTGCCAGCAGCTTAGACAGGGACGAGCAGTACTTC; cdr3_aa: CASSLDRDEQYF
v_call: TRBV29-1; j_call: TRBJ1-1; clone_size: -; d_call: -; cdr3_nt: TGCAGCGTTGCAGGGGCAGGGGAAGCTTTCTTT; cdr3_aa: CSVAGAGEAFF
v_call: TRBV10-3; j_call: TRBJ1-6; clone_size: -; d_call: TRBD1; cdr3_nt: TGTGCCATCAGCGGGGACAGGATTAGATCACCCCTCCACTTT; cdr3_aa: CAISGDRIRSPLHF
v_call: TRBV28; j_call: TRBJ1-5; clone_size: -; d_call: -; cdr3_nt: TGTGCCAGCACCTGGGGGGTTTCAAATAGCAATCAGCCCCAGCATTTT; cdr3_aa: CASTWGVSNSNQPQHF
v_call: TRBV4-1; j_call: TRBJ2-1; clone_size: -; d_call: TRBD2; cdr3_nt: TGCGCCAGCAGCCAAGATCCACCCAGCGGGGGGCTGGATGAGCAGTTCTTC; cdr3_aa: CASSQDPPSGGLDEQFF
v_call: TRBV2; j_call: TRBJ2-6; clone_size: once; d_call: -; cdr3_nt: TGTGCCAGCAGTGACGTAGGGGCTGGGGCCAACGTCCTGACTTTC; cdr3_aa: CASSDVGAGANVLTF
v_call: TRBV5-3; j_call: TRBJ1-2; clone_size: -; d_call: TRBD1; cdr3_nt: TGTGCCAGAAGCCCTTCAGGGGGTAACTATGGCTACACCTTC; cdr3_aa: CARSPSGGNYGYTF
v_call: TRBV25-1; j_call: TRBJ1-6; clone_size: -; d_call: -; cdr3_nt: TGTGCCAGCAGTGAACATCGGGGGACCCGACAGACTAATTCACCCCTCCACTTT; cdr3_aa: CASSEHRGTRQTNSPLHF
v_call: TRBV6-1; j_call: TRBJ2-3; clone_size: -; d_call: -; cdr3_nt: TGTGCCAGCAGTGAAAACGCGGGGTGGGATACGCAGTATTTT; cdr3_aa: CASSENAGWDTQYF
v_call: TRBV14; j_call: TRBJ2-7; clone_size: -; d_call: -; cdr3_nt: TGTGCCAGCAGTTTTACAGGGGAGCAGTACTTC; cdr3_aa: CASSFTGEQYF
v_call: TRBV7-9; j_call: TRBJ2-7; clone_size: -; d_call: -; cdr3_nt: TGTGCCAGCAGCCCTAGAGGCGGGGACGATTACGAGCAGTACTTC; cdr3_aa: CASSPRGGDDYEQYF
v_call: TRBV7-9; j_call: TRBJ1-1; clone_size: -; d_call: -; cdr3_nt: TGTTCCACTCGAGGGCAGACTAACACTGAAGCTTTCTTT; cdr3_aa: CSTRGQTNTEAFF
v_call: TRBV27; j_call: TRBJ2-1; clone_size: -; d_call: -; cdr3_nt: TGTGCCAGCAGTTTATCGGCGGGCAATGAGCAGTTCTTC; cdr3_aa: CASSLSAGNEQFF